A selection of T cell receptor beta chains follows, all from one sample in a study of beta chain features in type 1 diabetes. Only in-frame clones appear in the TCRdb table, and some are missing; sequencing was by immunoSEQ multiplex PCR. Here the sample spans 970,000 or so clones, under 20% being singletons. Sample: naive CD4+ T cells from blood. The receptors stem from a woman between 18 and 29 years old in good health. Both conserved end residues are part of each CDR3. D genes are given only for firm matches. The size of a clone is reported for some rows only, either as once, few or many, or as a class for expanded clones.

few	TRBV5-6	TRBJ1-2	.	TGTGCCAGCAGCTTGGCGGTCTATGGCTACACCTTC	CASSLAVYGYTF
.	TRBV19	TRBJ2-3	TRBD2	TGTGCCAGTAGTGGTTTACTAGCGGGAAGCACAGATACGCAGTATTTT	CASSGLLAGSTDTQYF
few	TRBV11-1	TRBJ2-7	.	TGTGCCAGCAGCTTACAACAACGGGAGCAGTACTTC	CASSLQQREQYF
.	TRBV10-3	TRBJ2-7	.	TGTGCCATCAACCCCGGGGCGTCCTACGAGCAGTACTTC	CAINPGASYEQYF
.	TRBV18	TRBJ2-7	.	TGTGCCAGCTCACCCGCCAGCGTTTGGGGGCACGAGCAGTACTTC	CASSPASVWGHEQYF
.	TRBV2	TRBJ2-2	.	TGTGCCAGCCGACAAGCGAACACCGGGGAGCTGTTTTTT	CASRQANTGELFF
.	TRBV4-2	TRBJ1-4	TRBD1	TGTGCCAGCAGATCCGGACAGGGTGAAAAACTGTTTTTT	CASRSGQGEKLFF
.	TRBV7-2	TRBJ2-7	.	TGTGCCAGCAGCTTACACCCTCAGACGTACGAGCAGTACTTC	CASSLHPQTYEQYF
.	TRBV28	TRBJ2-1	TRBD2	TGTGCCAGCAGTCCTCCTGGGACTAGTCCACCTTACAATGAGCAGTTCTTC	CASSPPGTSPPYNEQFF
few	TRBV5-1	TRBJ2-5	.	TGCGCCAGCAGCTTGGCCTACCCAGGCGGCGAGACCCAGTACTTC	CASSLAYPGGETQYF
.	TRBV6-5	TRBJ2-5	.	TGTGCCAGCAGCCTTAATGCAGGGCGCGAGACCCAGTACTTC	CASSLNAGRETQYF
few	TRBV9	TRBJ2-2	.	TGTGCCAGCAGCGTAGGTGGCACGATCTACACCGGGGAGCTGTTTTTT	CASSVGGTIYTGELFF
few	TRBV11-1	TRBJ2-5	.	TGTGCCAGCAGCTTAGGACAGTTGGAGACCCAGTACTTC	CASSLGQLETQYF
.	TRBV14	TRBJ1-1	.	TGTGCCAGCAGCCAAGATCTTTGGGGGCCCAACACTGAAGCTTTCTTT	CASSQDLWGPNTEAFF
.	TRBV11-2	TRBJ2-1	.	TGTGCCAGCAGCCTCGAACACCGCAATGAGCAGTTCTTC	CASSLEHRNEQFF
.	TRBV4-1	TRBJ2-5	.	TGCGCCAGCAGCCAAGCCTGGGAGGCATTCACCATTCAAGAGACCCAGTACTTC	CASSQAWEAFTIQETQYF
few	TRBV27	TRBJ2-7	TRBD1	TGTGCCAGCAGTCCAAAAAACAGGGGAGTGCAGTACTTC	CASSPKNRGVQYF
few	TRBV7-7	TRBJ2-2	.	TGTGCTAGCAGGCTAGAGAGCAACACCGGGGAGCTGTTTTTT	CASRLESNTGELFF
once	TRBV27	TRBJ2-2	.	TGTGCCAGCAGAGAAAGGACGGCATCGAACACCGGGGAGCTGTTTTTT	CASRERTASNTGELFF
few	TRBV5-8	TRBJ2-1	TRBD1	TGTGCCAGCAGCTCGGACAGGGGGCTTTACAATGAGCAGTTCTTC	CASSSDRGLYNEQFF
.	TRBV6-1	TRBJ1-1	.	TGTGCCAGCAGTGAACTGAAGGGGCTGAACACTGAAGCTTTCTTT	CASSELKGLNTEAFF
few	TRBV2	TRBJ2-7	.	TGTGCCAGCAACGCAGTGCCCTACGAGCAGTACTTC	CASNAVPYEQYF
.	TRBV7-9	TRBJ2-1	.	TGTGCCAGCAGCCCAAGCCGGGGAACCTACAATGAGCAGTTCTTC	CASSPSRGTYNEQFF
.	TRBV19	TRBJ1-1	.	TGTGCCACGAAGGCGACAGGCCGAGGAGGCGCTTTCTTT	CATKATGRGGAFF
few	TRBV19	TRBJ2-7	.	TGTGCCAGTAGTGTTCGGGGAAAGGGCCACGAGCAGTACTTC	CASSVRGKGHEQYF
.	TRBV19	TRBJ1-1	.	TGTGCCAGTAGTCAAGGGGGATCGAACACTGAAGCTTTCTTT	CASSQGGSNTEAFF
.	TRBV18	TRBJ2-7	TRBD1	TGTGCCAGCTCACCAGGGCCTGGGACAGGGACCGAGCAGTACTTC	CASSPGPGTGTEQYF
.	TRBV2	TRBJ2-1	TRBD2	TGTGCCAGCAGTAGGGACTACTACAATGAGCAGTTCTTC	CASSRDYYNEQFF
.	TRBV9	TRBJ2-2	.	TGTGCCAGCAGCGTAGGGACTACGAACACCGGGGAGCTGTTTTTT	CASSVGTTNTGELFF
few	TRBV28	TRBJ2-3	.	TGTGCCAGCAGTTTCAGGAGAACAGATACGCAGTATTTT	CASSFRRTDTQYF
few	TRBV2	TRBJ2-4	.	TGTGCCAGCAGGCGGCGGGTCGTAGCCAAAAACATTCAGTACTTC	CASRRRVVAKNIQYF
.	TRBV18	TRBJ2-5	.	TGTGCCAGCTCACCGGGAGAAGCGGAGACCCAGTACTTC	CASSPGEAETQYF
few	TRBV21-1	TRBJ2-1	.	TGTGCCAGCAGCGCGACGATCGGGGGTTTTGTTCTGGAGTGTTCCGGGCAGCAGTTCTTC	CASSATIGGFVLECSGQQFF
few	TRBV6-1	TRBJ2-7	.	TGTGCCAGCAGTGAACAGGGTTCCTACGAGCAGTACTTC	CASSEQGSYEQYF
few	TRBV9	TRBJ2-3	.	TGTGCCAGCAGCCGGGACCCATACACAGATACGCAGTATTTT	CASSRDPYTDTQYF
few	TRBV7-8	TRBJ2-3	TRBD2	TGTGCCAGCAGCTCGGCATCTAGCGGGAGTCAGTATTTT	CASSSASSGSQYF
.	TRBV7-9	TRBJ2-3	.	TGTGCCAGCACGCGACTGGCGCCCACAGATACGCAGTATTTT	CASTRLAPTDTQYF
.	TRBV28	TRBJ2-3	.	TGTGCCAGCAGTCACTCCGGGACGAACACAGATACGCAGTATTTT	CASSHSGTNTDTQYF
few	TRBV7-2	TRBJ2-1	.	TGTGCCAGCAGCTTAGACATTAGCTCCTACAATGAGCAGTTCTTC	CASSLDISSYNEQFF
few	TRBV7-9	TRBJ1-2	TRBD1	TGTGCCAGCAGCTTGGACAGGGGCTATGGCTACACCTTC	CASSLDRGYGYTF
few	TRBV15	TRBJ2-3	.	TGTGCCACCAAGCTGCGGCAGGGAGGAGATACGCAGTATTTT	CATKLRQGGDTQYF